This TCR beta chain was recovered during a study of CD8+ T cells in alopecia areata. Study-wide background: Scoring of severity for treated patients was based on percentage of affected scalp area.

Comments on this clone: Its matching antigen is unknown.

Treatment given: oral pan-JAK inhibitor, 5-10 mg twice daily. The V segment lost 4 bases and the J segment 1 base; nucleotides outside the gene matches: 8. There are 17 residues in the CDR3. CDR1 and CDR2 from the germline V gene are SEHNR and FQNEAQ (reference sequence). Study conclusions and caveats: Uncertainty about whether baseline CD8+ expansion is linked to response remains, with one nonresponder. For lesional scalp, especially alopecia totalis/universalis, clonality was higher than in normal scalp.

As the sequencing template, cDNA was produced by extracting RNA and reverse transcribing it. TCRdb keeps only in-frame clones here, not all; method: immunoSEQ multiplex PCR. The sample comprises approximately 140,000 clones, 80% to 90% of which are singletons, and approximately 25% rests with the top ten. The V and J genes are TRBV7-9 and TRBJ2-5, with 11 bases lining up with TRBD2. Sequenced material: CD8+ T cells sorted from blood, taken at week 4, from a patient treated with tofacitinib. The TCR comes from a human donor with alopecia areata. The DNA of the CDR3 is TGTGCCAGCAGCTCCCCTCGACTAGCGGGGATCCAAGAGACCCAGTACTTC. Protein product: CASSSPRLAGIQETQYF.